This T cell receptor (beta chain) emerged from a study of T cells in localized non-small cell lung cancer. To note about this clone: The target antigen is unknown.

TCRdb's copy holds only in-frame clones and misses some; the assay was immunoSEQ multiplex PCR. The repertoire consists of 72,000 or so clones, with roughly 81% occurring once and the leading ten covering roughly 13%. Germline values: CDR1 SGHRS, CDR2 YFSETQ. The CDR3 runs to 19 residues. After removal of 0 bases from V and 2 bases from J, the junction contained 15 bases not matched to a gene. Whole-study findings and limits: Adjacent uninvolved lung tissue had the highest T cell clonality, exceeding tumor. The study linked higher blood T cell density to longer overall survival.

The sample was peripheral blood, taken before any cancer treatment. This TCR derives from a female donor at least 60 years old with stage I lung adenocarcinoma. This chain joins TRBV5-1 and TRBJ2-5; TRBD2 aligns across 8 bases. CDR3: CASSLGVAGGRRRQETQYF. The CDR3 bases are TGCGCCAGCAGCTTGGGCGTCGCGGGAGGCCGCCGGCGACAAGAGACCCAGTACTTC.